A single TCR beta chain is shown here with its context. What it recognizes is unknown. TCR beta CDR3 regions were amplified from RNA. The HTBI set primed first-round TCR CDR3 RT-PCR. Via MiXCR, TCRdb re-called the multiplex PCR reads, giving one row per CDR3 protein. The sample includes 400,000 to 450,000 distinct CDR3 sequences, 14% to 15% of them seen just once. The data belong to a study of T cells in Graves' hyperthyroidism and ophthalmopathy. Whole-study findings and limits: In the blood, most expanded thyroid clonotypes above 0.001 appeared as well. A 13 V-J model separated ophthalmopathy from stable hyperthyroidism.

Uncontrolled infections, other autoimmune diseases, pregnancy or lactation led to exclusion of patients. Germline values: CDR1 LNHNV, CDR2 YYDKDF (reference sequence). There are 17 residues in the CDR3. Trimming stripped 0 bases from V and 0 bases from J, with 11 bases between. This rearrangement joins TRBV15 to TRBJ2-2; D is unclear. Sequenced input: blood. This sequence originates from a young man with Graves' ophthalmopathy. DNA for the CDR3: TGTGCCACCAGCAGAGAGAGACTGACCTCGAACACCGGGGAGCTGTTTTTT. Its translation is CATSRERLTSNTGELFF.